This TCR beta chain was retrieved from a study of T-cell memory formation after mild COVID-19. Study outcomes and limitations: Clones that got smaller from day 15 to 85 had even CD4/CD8, while clones growing later tipped toward CD4+.

TCRdb re-called the 5' RACE reads through MiXCR, storing one row per CDR3 protein. This sample has 360,000 or so distinct CDR3 sequences; 25% to 30% occur once, and the top ten carry 13%. CDR3 length equals 15 residues. J gave up 2 bases and V 5 bases, and 4 bases lay outside the gene matches. Germline CDR1 and CDR2: SEHNR and FQNEAQ (reference sequence). A word on this clonotype: What it recognizes is unknown.

The clonotype comes from an adult woman who had mild COVID-19 (a few samples of this study predate the infection). Cell type and time point are not known. The V gene is TRBV7-9, the J gene TRBJ2-3; 10 nucleotides line up with TRBD2. Sequences were obtained from PBMCs or a T cell subset sorted from them (not recorded which). The CDR3 protein is CASSLGTSDTDTQYF. As DNA, the CDR3 is TGTGCCAGCAGCCTCGGGACTAGCGACACAGATACGCAGTATTTT.